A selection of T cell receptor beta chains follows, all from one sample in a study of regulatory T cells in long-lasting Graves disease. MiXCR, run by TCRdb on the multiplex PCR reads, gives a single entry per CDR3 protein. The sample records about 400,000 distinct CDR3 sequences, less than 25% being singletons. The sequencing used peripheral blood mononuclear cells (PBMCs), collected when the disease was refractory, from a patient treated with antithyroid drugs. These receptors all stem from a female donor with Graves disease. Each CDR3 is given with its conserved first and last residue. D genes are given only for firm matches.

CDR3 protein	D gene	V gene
CASSTDRILQYSNQPQHF	.	TRBV19
CAIADRGHETQYF	TRBD1	TRBV10-3
CSARDASDYEQYF	.	TRBV20-1
CASSDGTDYGYTF	TRBD1	TRBV6-1
CASSKRQGAAGELFF	TRBD1	TRBV19
CASSQDLRDTSSYEQYF	.	TRBV3-1
CSAPGQSETQYF	TRBD1	TRBV20-1
CASSFQPHSRTSGRSEQFF	TRBD2	TRBV7-2
CASSQSPAGGNEQYF	TRBD2	TRBV6-1
CASRPGQGTSPLHF	TRBD1	TRBV2
CASSLTGATEAFF	.	TRBV12-3/TRBV12-4
CASSLREVGVNEQFF	.	TRBV7-9